Below, one T cell receptor (beta chain) is given with its context. Its specificity is unknown. The hyperthyroidism patients had a new diagnosis of under 2 months' duration and were aged 18 to 65. The sample originates from a study of Graves' ophthalmopathy and Graves' hyperthyroidism. Study results and caveats: In blood appeared most of the expanded thyroid clonotypes whose frequency exceeded 0.001. Built on 13 signatures, a model told ophthalmopathy apart from stable hyperthyroidism with approximately 88% sensitivity and around 80% specificity.

The germline gives CDR1 SGHTA, CDR2 FQGNSA. Trimming left V 8 bases short and J 1 base short, with 11 bases between. This CDR3 is 13 amino acids long. Amplification targeted the TCR beta CDR3 regions, with RNA transcripts as the source material. First-round RT-PCR employed HTBI primers, with a second-round multiplex PCR after it. One entry per CDR3 protein, called by TCRdb with MiXCR from the multiplex PCR reads. The sample consists of a few hundred thousand distinct CDR3 sequences, about two fifths of them appearing once. The sequence derives from an adult man with Graves' hyperthyroidism. The chain has TRBV7-2 and TRBJ2-5; D call uncertain. Sequenced: peripheral blood or thyroid tissue (not recorded which). This CDR3 is CASPRVVQETQYF. CDR3 DNA sequence: TGTGCCAGCCCTAGGGTGGTCCAAGAGACCCAGTACTTC.